This TCR beta chain originates from a study of T cell responses to AZD1222 COVID-19 vaccine. TCRdb keeps only in-frame clones here, not all; method: immunoSEQ multiplex PCR. The sample carries nearly 90,000 clones, about 86% recorded once. Regarding this clone: The antigen is unknown.

Study results and limitations: Just a handful of AZD1222 recipients were seropositive at baseline. With dominance at 160-218 and 743-854, vaccine-associated CD4 TCRs spanned spike. Mostly white British, mostly female donors; authors suggested clonal diversity may be underestimated. Repertoires were obtained only post-peak T cell response.

After removal of 5 bases from V and 8 bases from J, the junction contained 5 bases not matched to a gene. CDR1 is SGHVS, CDR2 FQNEAQ, per germline. The CDR3 is 13 amino acids. The source is an adult in good health. Material: peripheral blood, obtained on day 0 of MenACWY control vaccination. The rearrangement links TRBV7-8 to TRBJ1-4, with 7 bases matching TRBD1. This CDR3 is CASSPTGEEKLFF. The DNA of the CDR3 is TGTGCCAGCAGCCCTACAGGGGAAGAAAAACTGTTTTTT.